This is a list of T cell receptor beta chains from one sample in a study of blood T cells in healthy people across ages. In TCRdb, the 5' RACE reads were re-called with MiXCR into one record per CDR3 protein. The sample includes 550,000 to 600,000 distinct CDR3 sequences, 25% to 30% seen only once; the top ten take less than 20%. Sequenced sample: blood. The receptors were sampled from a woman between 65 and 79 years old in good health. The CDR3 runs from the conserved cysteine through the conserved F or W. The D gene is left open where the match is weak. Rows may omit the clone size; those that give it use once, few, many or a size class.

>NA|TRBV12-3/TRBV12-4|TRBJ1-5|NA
TGTGCCAGCAGTTTGGCAGGGGTCCGCAATCAGCCCCAGCATTTT
CASSLAGVRNQPQHF
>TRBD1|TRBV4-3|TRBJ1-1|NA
TGCGCCAGCAGCCCAGGACAGGGTATATCCACTGAAGCTTTCTTT
CASSPGQGISTEAFF
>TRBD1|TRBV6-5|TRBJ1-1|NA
TGTGCCAGCAGTTACGAAGACAGGGGTTTGAACACTGAAGCTTTCTTT
CASSYEDRGLNTEAFF
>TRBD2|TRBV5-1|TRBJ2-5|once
TGCGCCAGCAGCATTATGACTAGCGGTGGGGAGACCCAGTACTTC
CASSIMTSGGETQYF
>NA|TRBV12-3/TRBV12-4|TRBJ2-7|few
TGTGCCAGCAGTCCACACAGGGTTCTAGACGAGCAGTACTTC
CASSPHRVLDEQYF
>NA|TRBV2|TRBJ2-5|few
TGTGCCAGCAGGAAAGGGGATTTAGGAGAGACCCAGTACTTC
CASRKGDLGETQYF
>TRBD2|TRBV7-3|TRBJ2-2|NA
TGTGCCAGCAGCCCCTCTCAGCGGGGATTTACCGGGGAGCTGTTTTTT
CASSPSQRGFTGELFF
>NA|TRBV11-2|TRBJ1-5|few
TGTGCCAGCAGCTTATCCGACGGGGACAATCAGCCCCAGCATTTT
CASSLSDGDNQPQHF
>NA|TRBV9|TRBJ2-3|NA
TGTGCCAGCAGCGTAGGGCCCCTCACAGATACGCAGTATTTT
CASSVGPLTDTQYF
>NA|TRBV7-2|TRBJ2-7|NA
TGTGCCAGCAGTTCGGGCCACTACGAGCAGTACTTC
CASSSGHYEQYF
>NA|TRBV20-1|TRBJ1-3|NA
TGCAGTGCTAGAAAGGGATCTGGAAACACCATATATTTT
CSARKGSGNTIYF
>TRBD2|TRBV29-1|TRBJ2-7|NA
TGCAGCGCCACGGGACTAGCGAACGAGCAGTACTTC
CSATGLANEQYF
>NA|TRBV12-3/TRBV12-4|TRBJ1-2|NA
TGTGCCAGCAGTTCCGGGTTCTTCTGGGGCTACACCTTC
CASSSGFFWGYTF
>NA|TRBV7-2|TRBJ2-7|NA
TGTGCCAGCAGCCACGGACTTCGCTCCTACGAGCAGTACTTC
CASSHGLRSYEQYF
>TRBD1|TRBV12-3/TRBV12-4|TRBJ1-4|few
TGTGCCAGCAGTTTCGGACAGGGAGGATACGAAAAACTGTTTTTT
CASSFGQGGYEKLFF
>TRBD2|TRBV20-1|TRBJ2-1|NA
TGCAGTGCTAGGTTAGCGGGGGGGCCCCACAATGAGCAGTTCTTC
CSARLAGGPHNEQFF
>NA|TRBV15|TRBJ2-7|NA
TGTGCCACCAGCAGAGAGCTAACTTCATACGAGCAGTACTTC
CATSRELTSYEQYF
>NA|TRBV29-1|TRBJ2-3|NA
TGCAGCAGCGGCTTCGGCACAGATACGCAGTATTTT
CSSGFGTDTQYF
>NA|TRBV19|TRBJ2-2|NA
TGTGCCAGTGGACACGGGGAGCTGTTTTTT
CASGHGELFF
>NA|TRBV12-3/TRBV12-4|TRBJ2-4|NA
TGTGCCAGCAGCCCCCGGCTCGGGGTGGGCATTCAGTACTTC
CASSPRLGVGIQYF
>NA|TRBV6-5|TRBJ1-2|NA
TGTGCCAGCAGTCCTACAGAGGACTATGGCTACACCTTC
CASSPTEDYGYTF
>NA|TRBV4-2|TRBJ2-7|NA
TGTGCCAGCAGCCAAGGTTCGGGGAAAGGGACTCCCTACGAGCAGTACTTC
CASSQGSGKGTPYEQYF
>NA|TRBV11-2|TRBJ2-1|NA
TGTGCCAGCAGCCCCTGGAGCGGGTACTACAATGAGCAGTTCTTC
CASSPWSGYYNEQFF
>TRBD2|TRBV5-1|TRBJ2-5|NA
TGCGCCAGCAGCTTGCGCGGGGGGGAAGGAAGGGAGACCCAGTACTTC
CASSLRGGEGRETQYF
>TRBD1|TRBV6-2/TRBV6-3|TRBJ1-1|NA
TGTGCCAGCAGTTTTTCCCCCGCCAGGGGGCCGAAGAACACTGAAGCTTTCTTT
CASSFSPARGPKNTEAFF
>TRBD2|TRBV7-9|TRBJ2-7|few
TGTGCCAGCAGCCTGGAAGGGACTAGCTCCTACGAGCAGTACTTC
CASSLEGTSSYEQYF
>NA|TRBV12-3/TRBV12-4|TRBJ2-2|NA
TGTGCCAGCAGCCTACGTCGGGGAAACACCGGGGAGCTGTTTTTT
CASSLRRGNTGELFF
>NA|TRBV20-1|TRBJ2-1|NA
TGCAGTGCTAGATCGAGGGCTGCTGGCAATGAGCAGTTCTTC
CSARSRAAGNEQFF
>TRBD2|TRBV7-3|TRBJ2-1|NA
TGTGCCAGCAGCTTAGCGGGAGCCCTCTACAATGAGCAGTTCTTC
CASSLAGALYNEQFF
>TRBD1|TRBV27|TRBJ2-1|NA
TGTGCCAGCAGTTCCGTCGGGACAGGGGACTCTCTAACCTACAATGAGCAGTTCTTC
CASSSVGTGDSLTYNEQFF
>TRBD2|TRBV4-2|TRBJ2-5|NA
TGTGCCAGCAGCCAAGATGGGACTAGCGGGGGACGGGAGACCCAGTACTTC
CASSQDGTSGGRETQYF
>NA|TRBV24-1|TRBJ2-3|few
TGTGCCACCAGTGACCAACAGCTTAGCACAGATACGCAGTATTTT
CATSDQQLSTDTQYF
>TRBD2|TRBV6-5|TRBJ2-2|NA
TGTGCCAGCAGTTTCAGCGGGGGCCGCTTGACCGGGGAGCTGCTTTTT
CASSFSGGRLTGELLF
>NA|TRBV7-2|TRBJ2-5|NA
TGTGCCAGCCAAAAAGGGCAGGAGACCCAGTACTTC
CASQKGQETQYF
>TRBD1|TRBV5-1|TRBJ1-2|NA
TGCGCCAGCAGCTTAACCGGGACAGGGGGCCAGAGCTACACCTTC
CASSLTGTGGQSYTF
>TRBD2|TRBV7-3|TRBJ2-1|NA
TGTGCCAGCAGCAATCCTCCCTGGGTCGGTGTAGCGGGGGGGGAAAAGGAGCAGTTCTTC
CASSNPPWVGVAGGEKEQFF
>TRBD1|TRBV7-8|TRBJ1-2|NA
TGTGCCAGCAGCCTAGGGACAGGGGGCTACTATGGCTACACCTTC
CASSLGTGGYYGYTF
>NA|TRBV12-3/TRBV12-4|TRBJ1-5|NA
TGTGCCAGCCAGAATAGCAATCAGCCCCAGCATTTT
CASQNSNQPQHF
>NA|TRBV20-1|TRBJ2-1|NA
TGCAGTGCTAGAAAAAGGGAGACAGGGACTTTTTCGCAGTTCTTC
CSARKRETGTFSQFF
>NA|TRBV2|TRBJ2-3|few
TGTGCCAGCACCTCGGGTTACACAGATACGCAGTATTTT
CASTSGYTDTQYF
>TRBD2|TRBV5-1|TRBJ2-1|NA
TGCGCCAGCAGTGGGGTCCGCGGGAGAGACAATGAGCAGTTCTTC
CASSGVRGRDNEQFF
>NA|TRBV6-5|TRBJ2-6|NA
TGTGCCAGCGGAAACTCTGGGGCCAACGTCCTGACTTTC
CASGNSGANVLTF
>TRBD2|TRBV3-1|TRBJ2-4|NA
TGTGCCAGCAGCGCTAGCGGGGGGGCCGTCCTGGTCAAAAACATTCAGTACTTC
CASSASGGAVLVKNIQYF
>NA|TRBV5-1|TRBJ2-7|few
TGCGCCAGCGCTGACAGGGAGCGGGGGTACTACGAGCAGTACTTC
CASADRERGYYEQYF
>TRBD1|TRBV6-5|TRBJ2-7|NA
TGTGCCAGCAGTTACGGGTGGACAGGGGAGTACGAGCAGTACTTC
CASSYGWTGEYEQYF
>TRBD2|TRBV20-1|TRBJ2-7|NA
TGCAGTGCTTCCTGGACTAGCGGGGGGGACGAGCAGTACTTC
CSASWTSGGDEQYF
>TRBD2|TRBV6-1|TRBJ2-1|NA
TGTGCCAGTAGTGAGAGATGGGGGGACTATCAGTTCTTC
CASSERWGDYQFF
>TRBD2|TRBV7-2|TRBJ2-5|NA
TGTGCCAGCAGCTCCAGTGCTAGCGGGGAGACCCAGTACTTC
CASSSSASGETQYF
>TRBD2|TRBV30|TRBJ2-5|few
TGTGCCTCCACACGGGCGGGGGAAGAGACCCAGTACTTC
CASTRAGEETQYF